This TCR beta chain was obtained from a study of blood T cells in healthy people across ages. A second 7 to 11 cycle PCR used barcoded and J-beta primers. Researchers report that each sample yielded at least 3 million CDR3-containing paired-end reads. A single record per CDR3 protein comes from TCRdb applying MiXCR to the 5' RACE reads. The sample lists some 780,000 distinct CDR3 sequences, roughly three fifths occurring once. With respect to this clonotype: Germline and junction disagree at one end, which may indicate a read error.

This CDR3 region has 14 residues. No fewer than 6 million PBMCs went into each sample. The sample taken for sequencing was blood. V and J are TRBV12-3 or TRBV12-4 and TRBJ2-1; TRBD2 aligns across 9 bases. This clonotype was sampled from a man aged 40-49 years in good health. The CDR3 nucleotides read TGTGCCAGCAGCTTAGCGGGAGTATCGCATGAGCAGTTCTTC. This sequence encodes CASSLAGVSHEQFF.